This TCR beta chain was recorded in a study of Tregs in tolerant kidney transplant recipients. Notes on the study in general: Activated donor B cell expansion appeared to reveal the most relevant donor-specific TCRbeta repertoire.

Data came from immunoSEQ multiplex PCR; TCRdb stores just in-frame clones and leaves some out. The data contain around 230,000 clones, roughly four fifths of them seen just once; the ten biggest clones take up approximately 0.69%. Turning to this clone: Its target is unknown.

Thawed PBMCs were FACS-sorted into unstimulated CD4+CD25+CD127- regulatory T cells, CD4+CD25- non-regulatory cells, CD4 and CD8 cells. The CDR3 is made up of 16 amino acids. V dropped 4 bases and J dropped 0; count of bases not matched to a gene: 8. Germline V CDR1 and CDR2: ENHRY, SYGVKD. The genes are TRBV10-3 and TRBJ2-7; 8 nucleotides agree with TRBD2. Sequencing was carried out using CD4+ T cells from blood. The receptor comes from a human donor in good health. For the CDR3, the DNA is TGTGCCATCAGTGGGGGGACTAGTCGAAACTCCTACGAGCAGTACTTC. Encoded protein: CAISGGTSRNSYEQYF.